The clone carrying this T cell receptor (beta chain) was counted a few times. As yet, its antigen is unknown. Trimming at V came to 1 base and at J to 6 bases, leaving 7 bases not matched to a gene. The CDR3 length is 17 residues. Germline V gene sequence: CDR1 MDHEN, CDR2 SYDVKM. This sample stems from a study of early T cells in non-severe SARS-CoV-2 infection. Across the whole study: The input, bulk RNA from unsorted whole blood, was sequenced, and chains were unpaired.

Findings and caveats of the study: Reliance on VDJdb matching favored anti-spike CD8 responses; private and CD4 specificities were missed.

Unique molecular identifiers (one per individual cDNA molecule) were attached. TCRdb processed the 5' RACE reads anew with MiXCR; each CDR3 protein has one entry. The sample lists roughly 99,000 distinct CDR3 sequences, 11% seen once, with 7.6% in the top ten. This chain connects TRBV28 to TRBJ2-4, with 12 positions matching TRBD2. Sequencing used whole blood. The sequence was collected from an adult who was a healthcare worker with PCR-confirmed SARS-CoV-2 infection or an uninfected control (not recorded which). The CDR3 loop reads CASSLSSGRARGNIQYF. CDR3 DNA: TGTGCCAGCAGTTTATCTAGCGGGAGGGCCCGGGGAAACATTCAGTACTTC.